Following are 30 T cell receptor beta chains from one sample sequenced in a study of patients and donors after allogeneic stem cell transplantation. Each CDR3 protein gets one entry after TCRdb re-called the RT-PCR reads with MiXCR. The sample holds approximately 33,000 distinct CDR3 sequences, nearly 7% seen once. The sequenced material came from blood, either unsorted or a sorted T cell fraction (not recorded which). Receptor source: a human donor who was either an allogeneic HSCT recipient or a stem cell or donor lymphocyte infusion donor (not recorded which). It is not recorded whose cells these are; they may come from a transplant donor.

This clonotype showed up many times. The chain has TRBV7-2 and TRBJ2-3, with 12 bases fitting TRBD2. The CDR3 totals 16 residues. V lost 5 bases, J lost 3 bases, and 6 bases stayed unmatched. In germline, CDR1 is SGHTA, CDR2 FQGNSA. Written as DNA, the CDR3 is TGTGCCAGCAGCCACTTACTAGCGGGAGGTACAGATACGCAGTATTTT. Its translation: CASSHLLAGGTDTQYF.

The rearrangement uses TRBV15 and TRBJ2-1; 9 nucleotides agree with TRBD1. V was pared by 3 bases and J by 5 bases, with 5 bases of the junction left unmatched. Germline lookup yields CDR1 LNHNV and CDR2 YYDKDF (reference sequence). The CDR3 length is 15 residues. The CDR3: CATSSGTGYHNEQFF. In DNA form, the CDR3 reads TGTGCCACCAGCAGCGGGACAGGGTACCACAATGAGCAGTTCTTC.

A word on this clonotype: A much more abundant neighbour one base away suggests this may be a read error. This chain joins TRBV6-5 and TRBJ1-5, with D perhaps matching TRBD1 (5 bases). Germline V gene sequence: CDR1 MNHEY, CDR2 SVGAGI. This CDR3 region has 16 residues. V gave up 8 bases and J gave up 1 base, with 18 bases separating them. The CDR3 region is CASRRTKRWSNQPQHF. The CDR3 nucleotides are TGTGCCAGCCGGCGGACAAAACGGTGGAGCAATCAGCCCCAGCATTTT.

This clonotype appeared many times. This chain uses TRBV29-1 with TRBJ1-4, with 7 bases lining up with TRBD1. The V gene's germline CDR1 is SQVTM and CDR2 ANQGSEA. CDR3 length: 14 residues. V gave up 6 bases and J gave up 7 bases; unmatched junction bases: 11. CDR3 sequence reads: CSVATGTAIEKLFF. The CDR3 region has the DNA TGCAGCGTCGCTACCGGGACAGCTATTGAAAAACTGTTTTTT. The full variable domain, completed using reference TRBV29-1 and TRBJ1-4, is SAVISQKPSRDICQRGTSLTIQCQVDSQVTMMFWYRQQPGQSLTLIATANQGSEATYESGFVIDKFPISRPNLTFSTLTVSNMSPEDSSIYLCSVATGTAIEKLFFGSGTQLSVL.

This clonotype was found a few times. CDR3 residues: CASSPGTQETQYF. The CDR3 DNA is TGTGCCAGCTCACCCGGGACCCAAGAGACCCAGTACTTC. The rearrangement links TRBV18 to TRBJ2-5; D is perhaps TRBD1 or TRBD2 (5 bases each). The CDR3 contains 13 residues. Germline V gives CDR1 KGHSH, CDR2 LQKENI. Trimming left V 3 bases short and J 1 base short, with 6 bases between.

This clonotype showed up many times. The V gene is TRBV24-1, the J gene TRBJ2-2; 10 bases align to TRBD2. V shed 3 bases and J 1 base; nucleotides not matched to a gene: 4. This CDR3 has 17 amino acids. CDR1 KGHDR and CDR2 SFDVKD come from the germline V gene. The CDR3 DNA is TGTGCCACCAGTGATCCGACTAGCGGGCAGAACACCGGGGAGCTGTTTTTT. The encoded protein is CATSDPTSGQNTGELFF.

This clonotype came up many times. The rearrangement uses TRBV5-6 and TRBJ1-1; TRBD1 is a possible D gene (6 bases). Germline values: CDR1 SGHDT, CDR2 YYEEEE. The CDR3 spans 15 residues. V was pared by 4 bases and J by 1 base, with 14 bases between. In DNA, the CDR3 is TGTGCCAGCAGCCTGATACAGGGCAGGAACACTGAAGCTTTCTTT. The encoded protein is CASSLIQGRNTEAFF.

This clonotype has at least ten counts. The chain combines TRBV28 with TRBJ2-3; TRBD1 matches at 10 bases. CDR3 length: 14 amino acids. CDR1 and CDR2 from the germline V gene are MDHEN and SYDVKM. V gave up 8 bases and J gave up 0 bases; unmatched junction bases: 2. The CDR3 coding sequence is TGTGCCAGCGGGGACAGGGGAAGCACAGATACGCAGTATTTT. It specifies CASGDRGSTDTQYF.

This clonotype was picked up many times. V is TRBV10-3 and J is TRBJ2-2; no clear D. Germline values: CDR1 ENHRY, CDR2 SYGVKD. This CDR3 contains 12 residues. The V end was cut by 4 bases, the J end by 4 bases, with 4 bases between. The CDR3 DNA reads as TGTGCCATCAGTGGAGTCACCGGGGAGCTGTTTTTT. Its translation is CAISGVTGELFF.

This chain uses TRBV5-1 with TRBJ2-3, with 9 nucleotides matching TRBD2. The germline V gene encodes CDR1 SGHRS and CDR2 YFSETQ. The CDR3 spans 14 residues. The J segment lost 2 bases and the V segment lost 8 bases, leaving 6 bases of the junction unmatched. This CDR3 is CASNTGLATDTQYF. The CDR3 coding sequence is TGCGCCAGTAACACGGGACTAGCCACAGATACGCAGTATTTT.

This clonotype was counted at least ten times. The chain links TRBV21-1 to TRBJ1-4; TRBD1, the table's D call, lacks a check against the DNA. TRBV21-1 is annotated as a pseudogene. The CDR3 is made up of 17 amino acids. This CDR3 is CAPDRGHGKNTNEKLFF. Here the CDR3 DNA reads TGTGCCCCCGACAGGGGACATGGTAAAAACACTAATGAAAAACTGTTTTTT.

This clonotype was observed many times. This chain links TRBV24-1 with TRBJ2-1, with D maybe TRBD2 (6 bases). V lost 0 bases to trimming and J lost 3 bases, with 11 bases between them. The length of the CDR3 is 16 residues. Germline V gives CDR1 KGHDR, CDR2 SFDVKD. Written as DNA, the CDR3 is TGTGCCACCAGTGATTTGAATAGCGGAGACTACAATGAGCAGTTCTTC. It encodes CATSDLNSGDYNEQFF.

This clonotype was recorded at least ten times. This chain uses TRBV15 with TRBJ2-5; TRBD2 matches 8 bases. Germline CDR1 LNHNV, CDR2 YYDKDF (reference sequence). This CDR3 is 17 amino acids long. Unmatched junction bases numbered 7, after V lost 1 base and J lost 0 bases. The CDR3 sequence: CATSRGNSGTYQETQYF. In nucleotides, the CDR3 is TGTGCCACCAGCAGAGGAAATAGCGGGACCTACCAAGAGACCCAGTACTTC.

This clonotype was observed a handful of times. The gene calls are TRBV18 and TRBJ1-1, with 9 bases lining up with TRBD1. The CDR3 totals 15 residues. Germline CDR1 reads KGHSH; CDR2 reads LQKENI. Trimming cost V 2 bases and J 5 bases; bases outside gene matches: 6. In DNA, the CDR3 is TGTGCCAGCTCACCATTGACAGGGGGATATACTGAAGCTTTCTTT. It yields the protein CASSPLTGGYTEAFF.

In this sample, this clonotype turned up many times. This chain uses TRBV3-1 with TRBJ1-6, with D maybe TRBD1 (6 bases). CDR1 is LGHDT, CDR2 YNNKEL, per germline (reference sequence). The CDR3 is made up of 18 amino acids. V was pared by 3 bases and J by 5 bases, with 20 bases between. The CDR3 reads CASSQNLFGGSNNSPLHF. CDR3 coding DNA: TGTGCCAGCAGCCAGAACCTTTTCGGGGGCTCGAATAATTCACCCCTCCACTTT.

In its sample, this clonotype was seen many times. This chain joins TRBV6-5 and TRBJ2-5; 7 positions agree with TRBD2. Germline V gene sequence: CDR1 MNHEY, CDR2 SVGAGI. The CDR3 has 15 amino acids. V was clipped by 1 base and J by 4 bases; unmatched bases: 6. The DNA for the CDR3 is TGTGCCAGCAGTTACTTCGGGGGGAGGGGAGAGACCCAGTACTTC. Translation gives CASSYFGGRGETQYF.

This sequence joins TRBV12-3 or TRBV12-4 and TRBJ2-3; perhaps TRBD2 as D (6 bases). This CDR3 region has 14 residues. Deletions cut 9 bases from V and 8 bases from J, with 21 bases between. The CDR3 bases are TGTGCCAGGGCTGGGGTAGCGGCATCGGTTACGCAGTATTTT. Its translation is CARAGVAASVTQYF.

By share, this clonotype ranks as medium-sized. The chain carries TRBV29-1 and TRBJ1-6; D remains unclear. This CDR3 is built from 13 residues. CDR1 SQVTM and CDR2 ANQGSEA come from the germline V gene. V lost 4 bases and J 6 bases, leaving 10 bases between the germline ends. The CDR3 loop reads CSVVVTANSPLHF. DNA for the CDR3: TGCAGCGTTGTAGTGACTGCTAATTCACCCCTCCACTTT.

This clonotype was observed a handful of times. The rearrangement links TRBV7-4 to TRBJ2-1; D is possibly TRBD2 (6 bases). Germline CDR1 is SGHVT and CDR2 is SQSDAQ. The CDR3 loop spans 16 amino acids. With 1 base removed from V and 3 bases from J, the gap between germline ends came to 13 bases. CDR3 loop: CASSLVRLEIYNEQFF. The CDR3 region has the DNA TGTGCCAGCAGCTTAGTTCGACTAGAGATCTACAATGAGCAGTTCTTC.

This clonotype was observed at least ten times. This chain links TRBV25-1 with TRBJ2-7; TRBD1 aligns across 9 bases. There are 14 residues in the CDR3. Germline values: CDR1 MGHDK, CDR2 SYGVNS. V lost 6 bases to trimming and J lost 3 bases; unmatched junction nucleotides: 6. CDR3 loop: CASSKTGGIYEQYF. The CDR3 DNA reads as TGTGCCAGCAGCAAGACAGGGGGTATCTACGAGCAGTACTTC.

This clonotype qualifies as medium-sized. This chain links TRBV28 with TRBJ1-1; the D gene is possibly TRBD1 (5 bases). Germline-derived CDR1 and CDR2 are MDHEN and SYDVKM. The CDR3 sequence is 13 residues long. V lost 6 bases to trimming and J lost 9 bases, with 17 bases between them. The chain's CDR3 is CASSSLGEGKAFF. The CDR3 nucleotides are TGTGCCAGCAGCTCATTGGGGGAGGGGAAAGCTTTCTTT.

This clonotype has ten or more counts. This chain links TRBV28 with TRBJ2-7; D is unresolved. The ends were cut back, 3 bases at V and 3 bases at J, with 6 bases in the middle. The germline CDR1 and CDR2 sequences are MDHEN and SYDVKM. This CDR3 is 12 amino acids long. The CDR3 region is CASSFYDYEQYF. CDR3 nucleotide sequence: TGTGCCAGCAGTTTTTACGACTACGAGCAGTACTTC.

This clonotype was seen repeatedly, ten times or more. The genes are TRBV20-1 and TRBJ1-5; the D gene is possibly TRBD1 (6 bases). CDR1 is DFQATT, CDR2 SNEGSKA, per germline (reference sequence). Trimming removed 3 bases at V and 5 bases at J, with 20 bases between. The CDR3 length is 16 residues. CDR3 nucleotide sequence: TGCAGTGCTAGTCCGCGCGTGGGGGGGGCGGATCAGCCCCAGCATTTT. As protein: CSASPRVGGADQPQHF.

Many counts were recorded for this clonotype. V and J are TRBV11-3 and TRBJ1-1, with no clear D. CDR3 length: 13 amino acids. Germline-derived CDR1 and CDR2 are SGHNT and YENEEA. V dropped 3 bases and J dropped 1 base, with 6 bases sitting between them. In DNA form, the CDR3 reads TGTGCCAGCAGCTTCAAGAGGAACACTGAAGCTTTCTTT. Encoded protein: CASSFKRNTEAFF.

There are many counts of this clonotype. This chain uses TRBV28 with TRBJ2-5; TRBD2 agrees at 7 bases. Germline CDR1 and CDR2: MDHEN and SYDVKM. The CDR3 covers 15 residues. V was pared by 6 bases and J by 4 bases, with 11 bases of the junction left unmatched. CDR3 region: CASSKLMGRAETQYF. The CDR3 DNA reads as TGTGCCAGCAGCAAGCTTATGGGGAGGGCAGAGACCCAGTACTTC.

This clonotype was detected only a few times. J is TRBJ2-7 and V is TRBV20-1; the match to TRBD1 covers 11 bases. The trim removed 6 bases at V and 3 bases at J, leaving 4 bases unmatched. The CDR3 is 13 amino acids. The germline V gene has CDR1 DFQATT and CDR2 SNEGSKA (reference sequence). CDR3 nucleotides: TGCAGTGCCCGGACAGGGGGCATCTACGAGCAGTACTTC. This sequence encodes CSARTGGIYEQYF.

Many counts were recorded for this clonotype. The gene calls are TRBV25-1 and TRBJ2-1; D unresolved. V was clipped by 6 bases and J by 5 bases, with 5 bases between them. Germline V gives CDR1 MGHDK, CDR2 SYGVNS. The CDR3 sequence is 11 residues long. CDR3 coding DNA: TGTGCCAGCAGAAGGAACAATGAGCAGTTCTTC. The encoded protein is CASRRNNEQFF.

The CDR3 sequence is CASSLPGELGYQETQYF. In nucleotides, the CDR3 is TGTGCCAGCAGTTTACCCGGCGAGCTCGGGTACCAAGAGACCCAGTACTTC. The V gene is TRBV28, the J gene TRBJ2-5; D is unclear. V shed 2 bases and J shed 0 bases, with 16 bases lying between them. The CDR3 contains 17 residues. Germline assignment: CDR1 MDHEN and CDR2 SYDVKM.

Ten or more counts support this clonotype. This sequence joins TRBV5-1 and TRBJ2-1; D tentatively reads TRBD1 or TRBD2 (5 bases each). The CDR3 is 15 amino acids. V shed 0 bases and J shed 4 bases, with 11 bases lying between them. Germline V gives CDR1 SGHRS, CDR2 YFSETQ. The CDR3 here is CASSLEGTLYNEQFF. The CDR3, as DNA: TGCGCCAGCAGCTTGGAAGGGACCTTATACAATGAGCAGTTCTTC. The whole variable domain, filled in from reference TRBV5-1 and TRBJ2-1, reads KAGVTQTPRYLIKTRGQQVTLSCSPISGHRSVSWYQQTPGQGLQFLFEYFSETQRNKGNFPGRFSGRQFSNSRSEMNVSTLELGDSALYLCASSLEGTLYNEQFFGPGTRLTVL.

This clonotype was found many times. The chain employs TRBV24-1 and TRBJ2-6; TRBD1 might be the D (6 bases). This CDR3 has 16 amino acids. In germline, CDR1 is KGHDR, CDR2 SFDVKD. Between the trimmed V and J ends, which lost 4 bases and 1 base, there was a span of 10 bases. The CDR3 is CATSEETGSGANVLTF. CDR3 sequence (DNA): TGTGCCACCAGTGAAGAAACAGGGTCTGGGGCCAACGTCCTGACTTTC.